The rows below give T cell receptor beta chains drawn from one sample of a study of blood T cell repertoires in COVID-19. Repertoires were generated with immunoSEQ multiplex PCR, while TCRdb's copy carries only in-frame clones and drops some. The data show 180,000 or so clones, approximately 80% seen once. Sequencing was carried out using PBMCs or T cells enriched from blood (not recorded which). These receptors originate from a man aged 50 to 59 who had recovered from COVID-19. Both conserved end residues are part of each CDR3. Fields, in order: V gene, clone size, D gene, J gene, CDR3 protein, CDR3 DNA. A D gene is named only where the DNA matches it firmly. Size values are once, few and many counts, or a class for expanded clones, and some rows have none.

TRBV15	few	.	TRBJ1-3	CATSSPGDGNTIYF	TGTGCCACCAGCAGTCCAGGGGATGGAAACACCATATATTTT
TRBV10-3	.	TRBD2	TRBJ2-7	CAIRPSGGNYEQYF	TGTGCCATCCGCCCTAGCGGGGGGAACTACGAGCAGTACTTC
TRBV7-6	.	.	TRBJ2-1	CASSLEESLYYNEQFF	TGTGCCAGCAGCTTAGAAGAGTCCCTTTACTACAATGAGCAGTTCTTC
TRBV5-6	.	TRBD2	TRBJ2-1	CASSLRTSGGNEQFF	TGTGCCAGCAGCTTGCGGACTAGCGGGGGAAATGAGCAGTTCTTC
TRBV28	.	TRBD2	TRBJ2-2	CASISPGLAGVGELFF	TGTGCCAGCATCTCGCCGGGACTAGCGGGAGTCGGGGAGCTGTTTTTT
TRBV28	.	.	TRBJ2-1	CASNVYGEQFF	TGTGCCAGCAACGTCTACGGTGAGCAGTTCTTC
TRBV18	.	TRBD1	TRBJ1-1	CASSPTGGIGAFF	TGTGCCAGCTCACCGACAGGGGGGATTGGGGCTTTCTTT
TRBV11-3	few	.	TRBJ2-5	CASSLGFQETQYF	TGTGCCAGCAGCTTAGGTTTCCAGGAGACCCAGTACTTC
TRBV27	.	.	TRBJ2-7	CASSLMAGRYEQYF	TGTGCCAGCAGTTTAATGGCAGGGAGGTACGAGCAGTACTTC
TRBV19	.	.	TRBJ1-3	CASSQTRDSGNTIYF	TGTGCCAGTAGCCAAACCCGGGACTCTGGAAACACCATATATTTT
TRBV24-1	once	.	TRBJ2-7	CATSDLTTPYEQYF	TGTGCCACCAGTGATTTGACGACTCCCTACGAGCAGTACTTC
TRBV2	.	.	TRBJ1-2	CASSSGLEDYGYTF	TGTGCCAGCAGTTCCGGACTCGAGGATTATGGCTACACCTTC
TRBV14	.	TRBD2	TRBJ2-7	CASSQDQRDPSYEQYF	TGTGCCAGCAGCCAAGACCAGCGGGACCCATCCTACGAGCAGTACTTC